This is a list of T cell receptor beta chains from one sample in a study of PD-1 blockade in mismatch repair-deficient tumors. Generated by immunoSEQ multiplex PCR, the TCRdb table keeps only in-frame clones and is missing some. The sample shows under 50,000 clones, more than 65% of them seen only once. Sequencing used PBMCs, obtained before pembrolizumab treatment. The receptor source for this set is an adult with mismatch repair-deficient cancer. CDR3s include the opening cysteine and the closing phenylalanine or tryptophan. The order of the fields is D gene, J gene, V gene, clone size, CDR3 DNA, CDR3 protein. A D gene is named only where the DNA matches it firmly. Size values are once, few and many counts, or a class for expanded clones, and some rows have none.

D: NA; J: TRBJ2-3; V: TRBV5-8; size: NA; DNA: TGTGCCAGCAGCTTTAGCACAGATACGCAGTATTTT; CDR3: CASSFSTDTQYF
D: NA; J: TRBJ2-7; V: TRBV6-1; size: NA; DNA: TGTGCCAGCAGTCGCCCAGGACGGACCTCCTACGAGCAGTACTTC; CDR3: CASSRPGRTSYEQYF
D: NA; J: TRBJ2-7; V: TRBV10-3; size: NA; DNA: TGTGCCATCAGGGCGGAGGCCGCTACGTACGAGCAGTACTTC; CDR3: CAIRAEAATYEQYF
D: NA; J: TRBJ2-7; V: TRBV6-5; size: NA; DNA: TGTGCCAGCAGTTACTCTAACCCAGGGTCTCCCTACGAGCAGTACTTC; CDR3: CASSYSNPGSPYEQYF
D: TRBD1; J: TRBJ2-7; V: TRBV9; size: few; DNA: TGTGCCAGCAGTGCCTCGACAGGGCGCAACGAGCAGTACTTC; CDR3: CASSASTGRNEQYF
D: NA; J: TRBJ2-2; V: TRBV18; size: NA; DNA: TGTGCCAGCTCAACCCTTTCGAACACCGGGGAGCTGTTTTTT; CDR3: CASSTLSNTGELFF
D: NA; J: TRBJ1-1; V: TRBV27; size: NA; DNA: TGTGCCAGCAGCTTAGGTGGGGGGAACACTGAAGCTTTCTTT; CDR3: CASSLGGGNTEAFF
D: NA; J: TRBJ1-5; V: TRBV2; size: NA; DNA: TGTGCCAGCACCGCTACAGGGCTCTCCGGTCAGCCCCAGCATTTT; CDR3: CASTATGLSGQPQHF
D: TRBD1; J: TRBJ1-1; V: TRBV11-2; size: NA; DNA: TGTGCCAGCAGCACGACAGGGTGGGGACTTATGAACACTGAAGCTTTCTTT; CDR3: CASSTTGWGLMNTEAFF
D: TRBD2; J: TRBJ2-3; V: TRBV4-2; size: NA; DNA: TGTGCCAGCAGCCAAGTAGGGACTAGCGTAGATACGCAGTATTTT; CDR3: CASSQVGTSVDTQYF
D: TRBD1; J: TRBJ2-7; V: TRBV5-1; size: NA; DNA: TGCGCCAGCAGCTTGACGGGTGGACAGGGGACCGGCGAGCAGTACTTC; CDR3: CASSLTGGQGTGEQYF
D: TRBD1; J: TRBJ1-1; V: TRBV5-8; size: NA; DNA: TGTGCCAGCAGCTACAGGGGGAGGACTGAAGCTTTCTTT; CDR3: CASSYRGRTEAFF
D: TRBD2; J: TRBJ2-1; V: TRBV7-6; size: NA; DNA: TGTGCCAGCAGCTTACGGGACTATGACAATGAGCAGTTCTTC; CDR3: CASSLRDYDNEQFF
D: NA; J: TRBJ2-1; V: TRBV21-1; size: NA; DNA: TGTGCCAGCGCGAGGGGGACAGGGGTCTACAATGAGCAGTTCTTC; CDR3: CASARGTGVYNEQFF
D: TRBD2; J: TRBJ2-5; V: TRBV9; size: once; DNA: TGTGCCAGCAGCGTAGGGGGGGGAGTTTGGGAGACCCAGTACTTC; CDR3: CASSVGGGVWETQYF
D: TRBD2; J: TRBJ2-3; V: TRBV7-2; size: few; DNA: TGTGCCAGCAGCTTAAATGCTTTAGCGGGAAGCACAGATACGCAGTATTTT; CDR3: CASSLNALAGSTDTQYF